This record covers a single T cell receptor beta chain. This entry comes from a study of blood T cell repertoires in COVID-19. Study as a whole: Samples came from the United States, Italy and Spain, spanning acute and convalescent COVID-19.

The table came from immunoSEQ multiplex PCR; TCRdb's copy has only in-frame clones and leaves some out. Among some 400,000 clones, over 85% were seen once, and the ten largest hold 1.5% to 2%. Trimming stripped 6 bases from V and 8 bases from J, with 20 bases between. The CDR3 extends over 15 amino acids. CDR1 is MNHEY and CDR2 is SVGAGI in the germline V gene. Study members were between about 18 and 95 years old and lived in about two dozen US regions. Sequencing input: PBMCs or T cells enriched from blood (not recorded which). This rearrangement joins TRBV6-5 to TRBJ2-1; tentatively, D is TRBD1 (5 bases). This TCR was sampled from a woman aged 25 to 39 who had recovered from COVID-19. CDR3 loop: CASRPGHGSNYEQFF. DNA for the CDR3: TGTGCCAGCAGACCCGGACACGGGTCAAACTATGAGCAGTTCTTC.